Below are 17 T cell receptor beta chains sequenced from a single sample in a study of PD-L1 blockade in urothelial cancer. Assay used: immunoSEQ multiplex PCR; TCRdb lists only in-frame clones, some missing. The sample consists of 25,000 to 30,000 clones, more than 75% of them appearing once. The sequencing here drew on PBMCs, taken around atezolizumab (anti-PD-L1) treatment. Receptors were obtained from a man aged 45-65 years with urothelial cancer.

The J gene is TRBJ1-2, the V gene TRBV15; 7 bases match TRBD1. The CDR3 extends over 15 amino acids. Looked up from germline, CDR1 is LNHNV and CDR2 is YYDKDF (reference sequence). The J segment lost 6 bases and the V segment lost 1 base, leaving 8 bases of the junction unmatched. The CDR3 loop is CATSRGTGGLNGYTF. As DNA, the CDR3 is TGTGCCACCAGCAGAGGGACAGGAGGCCTCAATGGCTACACCTTC.

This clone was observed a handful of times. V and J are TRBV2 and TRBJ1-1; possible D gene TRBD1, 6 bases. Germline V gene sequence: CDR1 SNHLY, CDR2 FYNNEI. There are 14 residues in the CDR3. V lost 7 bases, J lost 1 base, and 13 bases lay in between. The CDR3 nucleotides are TGTGCCAGCAAGAAATCAGGGGCGAACACTGAAGCTTTCTTT. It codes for CASKKSGANTEAFF.

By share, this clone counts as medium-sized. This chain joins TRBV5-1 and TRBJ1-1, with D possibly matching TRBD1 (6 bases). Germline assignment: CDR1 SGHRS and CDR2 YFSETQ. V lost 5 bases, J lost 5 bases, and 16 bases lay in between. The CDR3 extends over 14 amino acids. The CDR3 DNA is TGCGCCAGCAGAACCCAACAAGGGGGAACTGAAGCTTTCTTT. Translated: CASRTQQGGTEAFF. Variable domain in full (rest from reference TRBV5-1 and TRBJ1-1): KAGVTQTPRYLIKTRGQQVTLSCSPISGHRSVSWYQQTPGQGLQFLFEYFSETQRNKGNFPGRFSGRQFSNSRSEMNVSTLELGDSALYLCASRTQQGGTEAFFGQGTRLTVV.

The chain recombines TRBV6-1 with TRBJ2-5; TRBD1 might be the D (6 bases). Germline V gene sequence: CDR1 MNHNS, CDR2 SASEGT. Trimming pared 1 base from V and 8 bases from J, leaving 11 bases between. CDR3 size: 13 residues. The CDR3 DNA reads TGTGCCAGCAGTGAAGACACCAGGGGAACCCAGTACTTC. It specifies CASSEDTRGTQYF.

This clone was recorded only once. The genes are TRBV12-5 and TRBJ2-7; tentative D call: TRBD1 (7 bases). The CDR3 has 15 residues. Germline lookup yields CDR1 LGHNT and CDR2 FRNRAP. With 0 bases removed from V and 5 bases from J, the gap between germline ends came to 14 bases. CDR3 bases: TGTGCTAGTGGTTTGGTAGGCGGGACAGTCGACGAGCAGTACTTC. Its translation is CASGLVGGTVDEQYF.

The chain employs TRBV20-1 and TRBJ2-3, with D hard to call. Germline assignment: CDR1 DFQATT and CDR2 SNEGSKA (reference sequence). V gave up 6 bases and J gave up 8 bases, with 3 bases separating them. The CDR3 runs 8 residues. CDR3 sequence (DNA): TGCAGTGCCGGTACGCAGTATTTT. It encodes CSAGTQYF.

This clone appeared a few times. CDR3: CASSNLPGGNQPQHF. The CDR3 bases are TGCGCCAGCAGTAACCTTCCAGGGGGCAATCAGCCCCAGCATTTT. V and J are TRBV4-1 and TRBJ1-5, with D possibly being TRBD1 (6 bases). Germline CDR1 MGHRA, CDR2 YSYEKL. This CDR3 contains 15 residues. V gave up 6 bases and J gave up 2 bases, with 14 bases separating them.

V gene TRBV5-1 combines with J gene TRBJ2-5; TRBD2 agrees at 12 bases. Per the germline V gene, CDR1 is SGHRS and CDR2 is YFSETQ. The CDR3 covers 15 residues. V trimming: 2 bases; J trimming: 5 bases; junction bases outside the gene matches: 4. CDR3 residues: CASSFGLAGRETQYF. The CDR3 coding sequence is TGCGCCAGCAGCTTCGGACTAGCGGGAAGGGAGACCCAGTACTTC.

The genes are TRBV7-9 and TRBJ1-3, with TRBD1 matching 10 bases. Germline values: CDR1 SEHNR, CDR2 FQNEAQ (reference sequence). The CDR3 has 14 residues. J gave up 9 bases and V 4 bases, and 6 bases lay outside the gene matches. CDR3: CASSSGTGVGTIYF. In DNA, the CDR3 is TGTGCCAGCAGCTCCGGGACAGGGGTCGGCACCATATATTTT.

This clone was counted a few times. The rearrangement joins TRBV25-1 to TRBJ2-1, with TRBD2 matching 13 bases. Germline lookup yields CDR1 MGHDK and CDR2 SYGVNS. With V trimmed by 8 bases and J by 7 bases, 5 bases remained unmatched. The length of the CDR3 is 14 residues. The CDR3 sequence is CASRTSGRSNEQFF. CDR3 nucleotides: TGTGCCAGCCGGACTAGCGGGAGATCGAATGAGCAGTTCTTC.

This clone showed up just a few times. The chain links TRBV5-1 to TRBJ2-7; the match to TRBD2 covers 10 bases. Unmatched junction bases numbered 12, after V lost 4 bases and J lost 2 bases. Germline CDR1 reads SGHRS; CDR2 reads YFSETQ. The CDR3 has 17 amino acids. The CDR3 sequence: CASSMTSGLGKTYEQYF. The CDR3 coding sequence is TGCGCCAGCAGCATGACTAGCGGGCTGGGGAAAACCTACGAGCAGTACTTC.

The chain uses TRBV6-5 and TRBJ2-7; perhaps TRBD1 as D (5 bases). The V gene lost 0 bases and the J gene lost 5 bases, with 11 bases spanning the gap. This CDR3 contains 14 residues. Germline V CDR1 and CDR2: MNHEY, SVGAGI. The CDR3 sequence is CASSYSGRVDEQYF. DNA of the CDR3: TGTGCCAGCAGTTACTCGGGCAGGGTCGACGAGCAGTACTTC.

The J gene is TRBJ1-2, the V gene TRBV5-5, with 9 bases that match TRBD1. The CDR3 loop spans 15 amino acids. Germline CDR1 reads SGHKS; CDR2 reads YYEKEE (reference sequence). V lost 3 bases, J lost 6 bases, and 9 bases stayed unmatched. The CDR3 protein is CASSWGQGLPDGYTF. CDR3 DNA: TGTGCCAGCAGCTGGGGACAGGGATTGCCGGATGGCTACACCTTC.

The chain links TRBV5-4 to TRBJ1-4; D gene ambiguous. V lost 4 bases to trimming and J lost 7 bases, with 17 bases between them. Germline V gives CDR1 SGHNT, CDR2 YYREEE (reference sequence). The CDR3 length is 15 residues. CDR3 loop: CASSDKKGGFEKLFF. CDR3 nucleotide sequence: TGTGCCAGCAGCGATAAAAAAGGCGGGTTTGAAAAACTGTTTTTT.

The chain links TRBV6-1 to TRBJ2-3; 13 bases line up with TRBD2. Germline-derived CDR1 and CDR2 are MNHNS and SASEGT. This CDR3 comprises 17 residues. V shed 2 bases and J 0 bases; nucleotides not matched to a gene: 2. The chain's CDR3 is CASSERLAGGSTDTQYF. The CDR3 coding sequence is TGTGCCAGCAGTGAACGACTAGCGGGGGGTAGCACAGATACGCAGTATTTT.

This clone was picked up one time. As DNA, the CDR3 is TGCGCCAGCAGTCTGGGGGCAGGAACAGATACGCAGTATTTT. Translated: CASSLGAGTDTQYF. The chain uses TRBV5-1 and TRBJ2-3; possible D gene TRBD1, 6 bases. In germline, CDR1 is SGHRS, CDR2 YFSETQ. V was clipped by 5 bases and J by 3 bases, with 13 bases between them. The CDR3 consists of 14 residues.

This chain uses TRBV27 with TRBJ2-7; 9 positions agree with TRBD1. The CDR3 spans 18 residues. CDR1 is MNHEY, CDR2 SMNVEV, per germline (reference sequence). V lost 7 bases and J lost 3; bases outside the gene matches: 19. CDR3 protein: CASTLRGTGNYVGYEQYF. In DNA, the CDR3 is TGTGCCAGCACCCTCAGGGGGACAGGGAACTACGTTGGCTACGAGCAGTACTTC.